This T cell receptor beta chain was sequenced in a study of regulatory T cells in long-lasting Graves disease. The sample holds many counts of this clonotype. The germline gives CDR1 SGHTA, CDR2 FQGNSA. The CDR3 length is 14 residues. With V trimmed by 5 bases and J by 1 base, 4 bases remained unmatched. Construction of the TCR beta libraries employed iRepertoire HTBI primers in conjunction with Arm-PCR of CDR3 regions. TCRdb analysed the multiplex PCR reads with MiXCR anew, one entry per CDR3 protein. Counted here are 500,000 to 700,000 distinct CDR3 sequences, about 32% occurring once; the ten biggest clones make up roughly 41%. Time point of the sample: persistent/refractory GD, antithyroid drugs over 5 years with positive TRAb. TCR sequences were obtained from RNA taken from PBMCs.

Sequenced here: peripheral blood mononuclear cells (PBMCs), sampled when the disease was refractory, from a patient treated with antithyroid drugs. The chain has TRBV7-2 and TRBJ2-7; 8 bases line up with TRBD1. The sequence was collected from a female donor with Graves disease. CDR3 region: CASSHRTGSYEQYF. Written as DNA, the CDR3 is TGTGCCAGCAGCCATCGGACAGGGTCCTACGAGCAGTACTTC.